The 19 T cell receptor beta chains below come from one sample, sequenced in a study of cytomegalovirus exposure and HLA in healthy donors. PCR used 60 Vbeta primers and 13 Jbeta primers. Clones were sequenced by immunoSEQ multiplex PCR, and TCRdb holds only the in-frame ones, with some missing. Among some 160,000 clones listed, 75% to 80% were seen once. Sequencing was done on a sample of PBMCs. Every receptor here comes from a middle-aged woman in good health and CMV-seronegative.

This clone was seen more than once but under ten times. The chain couples TRBV5-6 to TRBJ2-7; TRBD1 matches at 8 bases. Germline V gene sequence: CDR1 SGHDT, CDR2 YYEEEE. The V gene end was trimmed by 3 bases and the J gene end by 2 bases; junction bases not matched to a gene: 10. This CDR3 has 16 residues. The CDR3 spells CASSSATGDDAYEQYF. The CDR3 nucleotides are TGTGCCAGCAGCTCAGCGACAGGGGACGACGCCTACGAGCAGTACTTC.

CDR3 in amino acids: CASSVRGGVVTDTQYF. CDR3 in DNA: TGTGCCAGCAGCGTAAGGGGCGGGGTTGTCACAGATACGCAGTATTTT. This chain uses TRBV9 with TRBJ2-3; D possibly corresponds to TRBD2 (6 bases). Germline V gene sequence: CDR1 SGDLS, CDR2 YYNGEE. The ends were cut back, 1 base at V and 2 bases at J, with 14 bases in the middle. The CDR3 has 16 residues.

The chain combines TRBV29-1 with TRBJ2-7; D ambiguous. In germline, CDR1 is SQVTM, CDR2 ANQGSEA. Trimming stripped 4 bases from V and 0 bases from J, with 4 bases between. The CDR3 totals 11 residues. CDR3 in amino acids: CSVVFSYEQYF. In DNA form, the CDR3 reads TGCAGCGTTGTATTCTCCTACGAGCAGTACTTC.

This sequence joins TRBV6-1 and TRBJ2-1; 7 bases line up with TRBD1. The CDR3 is 14 residues long. CDR1 is MNHNS, CDR2 SASEGT, per germline. Unmatched junction bases numbered 6, after V lost 7 bases and J lost 3 bases. Here the CDR3 DNA reads TGTGCCAGCACCAGGGACAGCATCTACAATGAGCAGTTCTTC. It codes for CASTRDSIYNEQFF.

Only a few counts were recorded for this clone. The gene calls are TRBV5-1 and TRBJ1-4; D gene ambiguous. This CDR3 region has 13 residues. V lost 4 bases and J 2 bases, leaving 6 bases between the germline ends. From germline, CDR1 is SGHRS and CDR2 YFSETQ. The CDR3 region has the DNA TGCGCCAGCAGCACGGTCACTAATGAAAAACTGTTTTTT. Translated: CASSTVTNEKLFF.

V is TRBV6-1 and J is TRBJ2-2; TRBD2 aligns across 14 bases. V gave up 4 bases and J gave up 6 bases; unmatched junction bases: 7. This CDR3 spans 17 amino acids. Germline V gives CDR1 MNHNS, CDR2 SASEGT. The CDR3 DNA is TGTGCCAGCAGTGGACTAGCGGGGGGGCGTCACGCCGGGGAGCTGTTTTTT. Its protein is CASSGLAGGRHAGELFF.

V gene TRBV7-9 combines with J gene TRBJ1-4; TRBD1 is a possible D gene (5 bases). The germline V gene encodes CDR1 SEHNR and CDR2 FQNEAQ (reference sequence). The CDR3 contains 12 residues. Trimming took off 5 bases at V and 7 bases at J, with 8 bases between the two ends. CDR3: CASSPQGEKLFF. The CDR3 DNA reads as TGTGCCAGCAGCCCCCAGGGTGAAAAACTGTTTTTT.

A note on this clone: An end of the junction does not agree with germline; a read error may underlie this. This chain uses TRBV20-1 with TRBJ2-1, with TRBD1 identical over 8 bases. The germline gives CDR1 DFQATT, CDR2 SNEGSKA (reference sequence). This CDR3 has 11 amino acids. CDR3 residues: CTLGQGKFRFF. CDR3 nucleotides: TGTACCCTTGGACAGGGAAAATTTCGGTTCTTC.

This clone was found a few times. The chain recombines TRBV25-1 with TRBJ2-3; 7 bases line up with TRBD1. There are 16 residues in the CDR3. The V and J ends lost 5 bases and 2 bases, in that order; junction bases with no gene match: 10. Germline assignment: CDR1 MGHDK and CDR2 SYGVNS. Written as DNA, the CDR3 is TGTGCCAGCAGTTTCACCGGGACAGTTAACACAGATACGCAGTATTTT. Its translation: CASSFTGTVNTDTQYF.

The rearrangement uses TRBV9 and TRBJ2-1; D ambiguous. CDR3 length: 13 amino acids. Germline assignment: CDR1 SGDLS and CDR2 YYNGEE. The V end lost 0 bases, the J end lost 8 bases, and 9 bases lay between the germline ends. The CDR3 loop reads CASSVVTNHEQFF. For the CDR3, the DNA is TGTGCCAGCAGCGTAGTCACTAACCATGAGCAGTTCTTC. Full variable domain (missing parts from reference TRBV9 and TRBJ2-1): DSGVTQTPKHLITATGQRVTLRCSPRSGDLSVYWYQQSLDQGLQFLIQYYNGEERAKGNILERFSAQQFPDLHSELNLSSLELGDSALYFCASSVVTNHEQFFGPGTRLTVL.

CDR3 amino acids: CASSDPGQGLSGELFF. The CDR3 DNA is TGCGCCAGCAGCGATCCGGGACAGGGGCTTTCCGGGGAGCTGTTTTTT. The rearrangement uses TRBV5-1 and TRBJ2-2; 10 positions match TRBD1. J lost 6 bases, V lost 4 bases, and 9 bases had no gene match. The CDR3 runs to 16 residues. Germline loops: CDR1 SGHRS, CDR2 YFSETQ.

The table lists this clone with a few counts. The chain joins TRBV10-2 to TRBJ1-6; 10 nucleotides line up with TRBD1. CDR3 length: 14 amino acids. Germline V lookup: CDR1 WSHSY, CDR2 SAAADI. V lost 3 bases and J lost 8; bases outside the gene matches: 1. The CDR3 DNA sequence: TGCGCCAGCAGTGACGGACAGGGGGATTCACCCCTCCACTTT. Encoded protein: CASSDGQGDSPLHF.

The V and J genes are TRBV29-1 and TRBJ1-4, with 11 bases aligning to TRBD1. Germline V gives CDR1 SQVTM, CDR2 ANQGSEA. The CDR3 totals 22 residues. V lost 5 bases and J lost 1; bases outside the gene matches: 24. The CDR3 sequence is CSVHGQGAGLIPPSVTNEKLFF. Here the CDR3 DNA reads TGCAGCGTTCACGGACAGGGGGCGGGATTGATTCCGCCTTCAGTAACTAATGAAAAACTGTTTTTT.

For the CDR3, the DNA is TGTGCCAGCAGTTTAACGGAGCGGGGGGAAAACATTCAGTACTTC. Its protein product is CASSLTERGENIQYF. This chain links TRBV28 with TRBJ2-4; 9 bases are shared with TRBD2. The CDR3 length is 15 residues. J gave up 5 bases and V 2 bases, and 4 bases lay outside the gene matches. CDR1 MDHEN and CDR2 SYDVKM come from the germline V gene. Based on the CDR3 plus reference TRBV28 and TRBJ2-4, the full variable domain is DVKVTQSSRYLVKRTGEKVFLECVQDMDHENMFWYRQDPGLGLRLIYFSYDVKMKEKGDIPEGYSVSREKKERFSLILESASTNQTSMYLCASSLTERGENIQYFGAGTRLSVL.

The chain uses TRBV9 and TRBJ2-1; 16 bases are shared with TRBD2. The V gene's germline CDR1 is SGDLS and CDR2 YYNGEE. This CDR3 contains 17 residues. V lost 0 bases to trimming and J lost 9 bases; unmatched junction nucleotides: 6. CDR3 sequence (DNA): TGTGCCAGCAGCGTAGTGGGACTAGCGGGGGGGCAGGGTGAGCAGTTCTTC. Translated: CASSVVGLAGGQGEQFF. Supplemented by reference TRBV9 and TRBJ2-1, the full variable domain reads DSGVTQTPKHLITATGQRVTLRCSPRSGDLSVYWYQQSLDQGLQFLIQYYNGEERAKGNILERFSAQQFPDLHSELNLSSLELGDSALYFCASSVVGLAGGQGEQFFGPGTRLTVL.

V and J are TRBV18 and TRBJ2-1; TRBD2 agrees at 16 bases. V was clipped by 0 bases and J by 4 bases; unmatched bases: 3. The CDR3 totals 18 residues. Germline assignment: CDR1 KGHSH and CDR2 LQKENI. CDR3 DNA: TGTGCCAGCTCACCACCGGGACTAGCGGGGGGGCCGTACAATGAGCAGTTCTTC. Translation gives CASSPPGLAGGPYNEQFF. The entire variable domain, with the rest obtained from reference TRBV18 and TRBJ2-1, is as follows: NAGVMQNPRHLVRRRGQEARLRCSPMKGHSHVYWYRQLPEEGLKFMVYLQKENIIDESGMPKERFSAEFPKEGPSILRIQQVVRGDSAAYFCASSPPGLAGGPYNEQFFGPGTRLTVL.

The J gene is TRBJ2-2, the V gene TRBV28, with a weak D call TRBD1 (7 bases). The CDR3 runs 16 residues. Germline CDR1 MDHEN, CDR2 SYDVKM. The ends were cut back, 6 bases at V and 1 base at J, with 15 bases in the middle. The CDR3 reads CASRRGGGKNTGELFF. The CDR3 DNA sequence: TGTGCCAGCAGGCGTGGAGGGGGCAAGAACACCGGGGAGCTGTTTTTT.

V gene TRBV2 combines with J gene TRBJ2-7, with D possibly matching TRBD1 (7 bases). The V gene lost 6 bases and the J gene lost 3 bases, with 12 bases spanning the gap. CDR3 length: 13 amino acids. Per germline, CDR1 SNHLY and CDR2 FYNNEI. CDR3 coding DNA: TGTGCCAGCAGGGCGGGACAGCACTACGAGCAGTACTTC. Translation gives CASRAGQHYEQYF.

V usage is TRBV28 and J usage is TRBJ1-6, with a tentative D call TRBD1 (6 bases). V shed 5 bases and J shed 0 bases, with 14 bases lying between them. The length of the CDR3 is 17 residues. CDR1 MDHEN and CDR2 SYDVKM come from the germline V gene. The CDR3, as DNA: TGTGCCAGCAGTCCCGGGGGGCTTGGCTCCTATAATTCACCCCTCCACTTT. Its protein product is CASSPGGLGSYNSPLHF. Using reference TRBV28 and TRBJ1-6 for the parts outside the CDR3, the full variable domain is DVKVTQSSRYLVKRTGEKVFLECVQDMDHENMFWYRQDPGLGLRLIYFSYDVKMKEKGDIPEGYSVSREKKERFSLILESASTNQTSMYLCASSPGGLGSYNSPLHFGNGTRLTVT.